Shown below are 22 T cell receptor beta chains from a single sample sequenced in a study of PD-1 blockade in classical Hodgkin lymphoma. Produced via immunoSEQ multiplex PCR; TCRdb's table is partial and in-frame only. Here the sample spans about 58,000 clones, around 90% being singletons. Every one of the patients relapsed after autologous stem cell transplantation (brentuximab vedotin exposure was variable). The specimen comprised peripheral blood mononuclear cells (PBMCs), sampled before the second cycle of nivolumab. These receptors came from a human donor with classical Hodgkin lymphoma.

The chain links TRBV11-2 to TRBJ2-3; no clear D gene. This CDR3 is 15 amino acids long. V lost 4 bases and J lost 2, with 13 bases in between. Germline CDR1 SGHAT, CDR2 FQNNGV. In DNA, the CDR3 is TGTGCCAGCAGCTCAGGACGGACCCACACAGATACGCAGTATTTT. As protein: CASSSGRTHTDTQYF.

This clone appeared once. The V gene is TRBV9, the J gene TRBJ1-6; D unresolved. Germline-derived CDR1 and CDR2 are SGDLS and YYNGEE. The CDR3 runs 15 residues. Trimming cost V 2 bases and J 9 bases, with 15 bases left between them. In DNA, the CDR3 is TGTGCCAGCAGCGTTGGTCGAGGCCAAGGTTCACCCCTCCACTTT. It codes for CASSVGRGQGSPLHF.

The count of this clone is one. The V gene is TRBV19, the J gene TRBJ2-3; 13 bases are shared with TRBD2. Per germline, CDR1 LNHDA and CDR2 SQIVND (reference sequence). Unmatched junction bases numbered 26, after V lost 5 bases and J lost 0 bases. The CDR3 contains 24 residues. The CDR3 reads CASSWRAIAPGLAGKRGSTDTQYF. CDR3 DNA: TGTGCCAGTAGTTGGAGGGCTATCGCGCCGGGACTAGCGGGAAAGAGGGGGAGCACAGATACGCAGTATTTT.

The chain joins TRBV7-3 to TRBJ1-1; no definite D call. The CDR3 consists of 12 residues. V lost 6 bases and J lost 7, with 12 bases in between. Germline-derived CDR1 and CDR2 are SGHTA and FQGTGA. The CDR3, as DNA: TGTGCCAGCAGGTCTGGGAATAATGAAGCTTTCTTT. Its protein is CASRSGNNEAFF.

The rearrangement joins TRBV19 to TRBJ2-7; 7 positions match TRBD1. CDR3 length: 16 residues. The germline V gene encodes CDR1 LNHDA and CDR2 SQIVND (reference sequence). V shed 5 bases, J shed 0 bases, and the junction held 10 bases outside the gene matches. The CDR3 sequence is CASSPGFRDSSYEQYF. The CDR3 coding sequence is TGTGCCAGTAGTCCAGGTTTCCGGGACAGCTCCTACGAGCAGTACTTC.

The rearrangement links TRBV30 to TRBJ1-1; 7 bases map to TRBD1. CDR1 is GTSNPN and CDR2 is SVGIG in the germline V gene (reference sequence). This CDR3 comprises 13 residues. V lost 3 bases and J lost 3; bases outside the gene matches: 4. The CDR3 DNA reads TGTGCCTGGAGGGGGGACAGAGACACTGAAGCTTTCTTT. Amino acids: CAWRGDRDTEAFF. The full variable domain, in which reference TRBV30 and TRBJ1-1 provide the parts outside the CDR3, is SQTIHQWPATLVQPVGSPLSLECTVEGTSNPNLYWYRQAAGRGLQLLFYSVGIGQISSEVPQNLSASRPQDRQFILSSKKLLLSDSGFYLCAWRGDRDTEAFFGQGTRLTVV.

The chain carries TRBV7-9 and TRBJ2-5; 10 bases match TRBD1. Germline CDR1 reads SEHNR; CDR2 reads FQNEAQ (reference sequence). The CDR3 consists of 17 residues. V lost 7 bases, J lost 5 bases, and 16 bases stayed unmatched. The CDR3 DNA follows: TGTGCCAGCATTCGGATGACCGGGACAGGGGTAGGGGAGACCCAGTACTTC. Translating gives CASIRMTGTGVGETQYF. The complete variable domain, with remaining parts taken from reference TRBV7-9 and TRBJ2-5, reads DTGVSQNPRHKITKRGQNVTFRCDPISEHNRLYWYRQTLGQGPEFLTYFQNEAQLEKSRLLSDRFSAERPKGSFSTLEIQRTEQGDSAMYLCASIRMTGTGVGETQYFGPGTRLLVL.

In nucleotides, the CDR3 is TGTGCCAGCAGCTGGGGCAGGGGGCGTCTGGGGGCCAACGTCCTGACTTTC. Translated: CASSWGRGRLGANVLTF. The V and J genes are TRBV27 and TRBJ2-6; 8 bases agree with TRBD1. This CDR3 spans 17 amino acids. The V and J ends lost 6 bases and 4 bases, in that order; junction bases with no gene match: 11. Germline V gene data show CDR1 as MNHEY and CDR2 as SMNVEV (reference sequence). Complete variable domain (other parts from reference TRBV27 and TRBJ2-6): EAQVTQNPRYLITVTGKKLTVTCSQNMNHEYMSWYRQDPGLGLRQIYYSMNVEVTDKGDVPEGYKVSRKEKRNFPLILESPSPNQTSLYFCASSWGRGRLGANVLTFGAGSRLTVL.

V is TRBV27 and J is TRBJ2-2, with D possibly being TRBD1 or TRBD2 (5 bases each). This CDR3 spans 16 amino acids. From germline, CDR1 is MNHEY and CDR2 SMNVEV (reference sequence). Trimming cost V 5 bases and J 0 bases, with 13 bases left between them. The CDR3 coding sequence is TGTGCCAGCAGTGTAACCGGGACCCCGAACACCGGGGAGCTGTTTTTT. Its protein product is CASSVTGTPNTGELFF.

The CDR3 nucleotides read TGTGCCAGCAGCTTCGAGACAGGGCGAGCCAAAAACATTCAGTACTTC. It translates to CASSFETGRAKNIQYF. The chain has TRBV7-2 and TRBJ2-4, with TRBD1 matching 7 bases. Germline-derived CDR1 and CDR2 are SGHTA and FQGNSA. This CDR3 spans 16 amino acids. The V and J ends lost 3 bases and 0 bases, in that order; junction bases with no gene match: 5.

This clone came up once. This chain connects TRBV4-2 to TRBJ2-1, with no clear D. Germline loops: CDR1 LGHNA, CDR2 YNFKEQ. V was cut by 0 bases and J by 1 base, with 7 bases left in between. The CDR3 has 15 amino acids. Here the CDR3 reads CASSQDLVSYNEQFF. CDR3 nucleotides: TGTGCCAGCAGCCAAGACCTGGTGTCCTACAATGAGCAGTTCTTC.

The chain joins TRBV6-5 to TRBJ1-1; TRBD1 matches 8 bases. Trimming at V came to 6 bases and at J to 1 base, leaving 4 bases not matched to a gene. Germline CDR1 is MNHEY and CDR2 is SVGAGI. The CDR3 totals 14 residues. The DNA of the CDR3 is TGTGCCAGCAGGATAGGACAGGGGAACACTGAAGCTTTCTTT. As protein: CASRIGQGNTEAFF.

The CDR3 spells CASSLAAGNTIYF. The CDR3 DNA is TGTGCCAGCAGCTTAGCTGCTGGAAACACCATATATTTT. The chain employs TRBV7-9 and TRBJ1-3; no definite D call. The CDR3 spans 13 residues. The V end lost 0 bases, the J end lost 2 bases, and 2 bases lay between the germline ends. Germline V gene lookup returns CDR1 SEHNR and CDR2 FQNEAQ (reference sequence). The entire variable domain, with the rest obtained from reference TRBV7-9 and TRBJ1-3, is as follows: DTGVSQNPRHKITKRGQNVTFRCDPISEHNRLYWYRQTLGQGPEFLTYFQNEAQLEKSRLLSDRFSAERPKGSFSTLEIQRTEQGDSAMYLCASSLAAGNTIYFGEGSWLTVV.

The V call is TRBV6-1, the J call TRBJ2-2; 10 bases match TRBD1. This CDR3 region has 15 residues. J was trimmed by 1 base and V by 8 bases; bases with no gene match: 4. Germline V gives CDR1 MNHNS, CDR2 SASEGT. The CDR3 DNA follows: TGTGCCAGCGGACAGGGGGTGGTGAACACCGGGGAGCTGTTTTTT. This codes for CASGQGVVNTGELFF.

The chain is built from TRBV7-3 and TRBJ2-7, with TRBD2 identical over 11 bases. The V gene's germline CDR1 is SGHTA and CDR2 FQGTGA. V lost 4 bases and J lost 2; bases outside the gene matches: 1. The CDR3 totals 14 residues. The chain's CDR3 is CASSSSGGTYEQYF. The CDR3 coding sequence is TGTGCCAGCAGCTCTAGCGGGGGGACCTACGAGCAGTACTTC.

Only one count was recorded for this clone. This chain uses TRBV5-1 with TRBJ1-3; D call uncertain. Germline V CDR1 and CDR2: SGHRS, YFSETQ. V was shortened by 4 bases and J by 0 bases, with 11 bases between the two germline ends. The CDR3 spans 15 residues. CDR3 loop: CASSRTANSGNTIYF. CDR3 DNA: TGCGCCAGCAGCCGGACGGCGAACTCTGGAAACACCATATATTTT.

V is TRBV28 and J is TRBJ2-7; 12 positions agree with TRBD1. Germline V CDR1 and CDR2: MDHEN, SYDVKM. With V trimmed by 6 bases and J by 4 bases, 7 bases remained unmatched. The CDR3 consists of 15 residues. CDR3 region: CASSRPGQGAYEQYF. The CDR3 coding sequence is TGTGCCAGCAGCCGTCCGGGACAGGGGGCGTACGAGCAGTACTTC.

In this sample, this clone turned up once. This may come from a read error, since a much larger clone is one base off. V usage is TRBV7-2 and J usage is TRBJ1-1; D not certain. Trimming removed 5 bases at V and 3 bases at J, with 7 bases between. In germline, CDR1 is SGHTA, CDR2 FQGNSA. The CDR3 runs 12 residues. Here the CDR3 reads CASSGLDTEAFF. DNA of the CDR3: TGTGCCAGCAGCGGGCTGGACACTGAAGCTTTCTTT.

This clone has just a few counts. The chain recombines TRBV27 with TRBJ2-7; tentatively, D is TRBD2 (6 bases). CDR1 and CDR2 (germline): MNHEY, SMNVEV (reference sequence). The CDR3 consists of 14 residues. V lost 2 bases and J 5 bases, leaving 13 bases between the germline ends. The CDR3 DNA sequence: TGTGCCAGCAGTTTAGGGGGGAGAGAGGACGAGCAGTACTTC. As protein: CASSLGGREDEQYF.

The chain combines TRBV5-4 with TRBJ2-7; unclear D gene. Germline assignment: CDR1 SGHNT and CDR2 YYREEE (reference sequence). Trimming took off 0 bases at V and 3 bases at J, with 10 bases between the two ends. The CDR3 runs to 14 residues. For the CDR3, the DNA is TGTGCCAGCAGCTTGGACATGGAATACTACGAGCAGTACTTC. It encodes CASSLDMEYYEQYF.

The CDR3 protein is CASAAPAANFPSGANVLTF. CDR3 nucleotide sequence: TGTGCCAGCGCGGCTCCGGCAGCAAATTTTCCCTCTGGGGCCAACGTCCTGACTTTC. V gene TRBV27 combines with J gene TRBJ2-6, with D uncertain. The CDR3 is 19 residues long. Trimming removed 8 bases from V and 0 bases from J, with 23 bases in between. The germline gives CDR1 MNHEY, CDR2 SMNVEV (reference sequence).

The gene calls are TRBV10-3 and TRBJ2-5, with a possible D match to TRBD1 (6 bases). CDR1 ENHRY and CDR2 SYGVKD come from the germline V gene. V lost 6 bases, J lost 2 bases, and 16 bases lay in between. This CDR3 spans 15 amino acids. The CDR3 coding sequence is TGTGCCATCAGGAAACAGGGAGTAGGGCAAGAGACCCAGTACTTC. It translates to CAIRKQGVGQETQYF.